The 21 T cell receptor beta chains below were found in one sample sequenced in a study of cytomegalovirus exposure and HLA in healthy donors. Use of 60 Vbeta and 13 Jbeta primers characterized the PCR. TCRdb's copy holds only in-frame clones and misses some; the assay was immunoSEQ multiplex PCR. The table includes around 210,000 clones, 75% to 85% detected once. Sequenced: PBMCs. These receptors came from a woman aged 40 to 50 in good health and CMV-seronegative.

The chain recombines TRBV13 with TRBJ2-7; 10 bases are shared with TRBD2. V lost 5 bases to trimming and J lost 1 base; unmatched junction nucleotides: 5. Germline CDR1 is PRHDT and CDR2 is FYEKMQ (reference sequence). The CDR3 length is 15 residues. The CDR3 DNA reads as TGTGCCAGCAGCCCGGGTAGCGGGAGGTCCTACGAGCAGTACTTC. Its translation: CASSPGSGRSYEQYF. Full variable domain (rest looked up from reference TRBV13 and TRBJ2-7): AAGVIQSPRHLIKEKRETATLKCYPIPRHDTVYWYQQGPGQDPQFLISFYEKMQSDKGSIPDRFSAQQFSDYHSELNMSSLELGDSALYFCASSPGSGRSYEQYFGPGTRLTVT.

This clone was recorded once. CDR3 sequence (DNA): TGTGCCACCAGTCCCACGAGGCAGCCCTACAATGAGCAGTTCTTC. This gives the protein CATSPTRQPYNEQFF. The rearrangement uses TRBV15 and TRBJ2-1, with no clear D. The CDR3 is 15 amino acids. The V gene lost 6 bases and the J gene lost 2 bases, with 14 bases spanning the gap. Germline V gene lookup returns CDR1 LNHNV and CDR2 YYDKDF (reference sequence).

The gene calls are TRBV30 and TRBJ2-5, with 11 bases lining up with TRBD2. V lost 6 bases and J lost 5; bases outside the gene matches: 5. The germline gives CDR1 GTSNPN, CDR2 SVGIG (reference sequence). There are 13 residues in the CDR3. The CDR3 DNA reads TGTGCCTGCCTAGCGGGAGGAGGGGAGACCCAGTACTTC. Its translation is CACLAGGGETQYF. The full variable domain, rest sourced from reference TRBV30 and TRBJ2-5, is SQTIHQWPATLVQPVGSPLSLECTVEGTSNPNLYWYRQAAGRGLQLLFYSVGIGQISSEVPQNLSASRPQDRQFILSSKKLLLSDSGFYLCACLAGGGETQYFGPGTRLLVL.

This clone was picked up a small number of times. The chain couples TRBV4-2 to TRBJ1-1; 7 bases are a match to TRBD1. V lost 3 bases to trimming and J lost 5 bases; unmatched junction nucleotides: 6. Germline V lookup: CDR1 LGHNA, CDR2 YNFKEQ. The CDR3 covers 14 residues. The CDR3 loop is CASSQPGTETEAFF. The CDR3 DNA reads TGTGCCAGCAGCCAGCCCGGGACAGAAACTGAAGCTTTCTTT.

This clone has a handful of counts. DNA of the CDR3: TGTGCCATCGTCTTAGCGGTGAGGTCCTACGAGCAGTACTTC. Its translation: CAIVLAVRSYEQYF. The J gene is TRBJ2-7, the V gene TRBV2; tentative D call: TRBD2 (6 bases). CDR1 and CDR2 (germline): SNHLY, FYNNEI. The CDR3 loop spans 14 amino acids. The V end was cut by 10 bases, the J end by 1 base, with 17 bases between.

The V gene is TRBV10-2, the J gene TRBJ2-1; 10 nucleotides match TRBD2. Germline lookup yields CDR1 WSHSY and CDR2 SAAADI. The CDR3 runs 16 residues. V was pared by 3 bases and J by 0 bases, with 2 bases of the junction left unmatched. The CDR3: CASSDPSGSSYNEQFF. In DNA form, the CDR3 reads TGCGCCAGCAGTGACCCTAGCGGGAGCTCCTACAATGAGCAGTTCTTC.

This CDR3 is CAISEWIVDGSGGIQYF. Here the CDR3 DNA reads TGTGCCATCAGTGAGTGGATTGTAGACGGCAGCGGTGGCATTCAGTACTTC. The rearrangement uses TRBV10-3 and TRBJ2-4; TRBD2 might be the D (5 bases). This CDR3 has 17 residues. Trimming pared 1 base from V and 9 bases from J, leaving 22 bases between. Germline CDR1 and CDR2: ENHRY and SYGVKD.

J is TRBJ2-1 and V is TRBV5-4; D is uncertain. The V gene's germline CDR1 is SGHNT and CDR2 YYREEE (reference sequence). Trimming cost V 0 bases and J 3 bases, with 4 bases left between them. This CDR3 is 13 amino acids long. CDR3 region: CASSLELYNEQFF. The CDR3 bases are TGTGCCAGCAGCTTGGAACTCTACAATGAGCAGTTCTTC.

This chain links TRBV4-1 with TRBJ1-3; tentative D call: TRBD1 (6 bases). This CDR3 region has 18 residues. CDR1 is MGHRA and CDR2 is YSYEKL in the germline V gene. Between the trimmed V and J ends, which lost 4 bases and 4 bases, there was a span of 23 bases. Here the CDR3 DNA reads TGCGCCAGCAGCCCTACAACCCCCCTAACAGGGACGGGAAACACCATATATTTT. Amino acids: CASSPTTPLTGTGNTIYF.

The chain uses TRBV5-1 and TRBJ2-3, with TRBD2 matching over 8 bases. Germline V gene sequence: CDR1 SGHRS, CDR2 YFSETQ. V trimming: 6 bases; J trimming: 2 bases; junction bases outside the gene matches: 5. The CDR3 extends over 14 amino acids. CDR3 sequence (DNA): TGCGCCAGCAATGCGGGAGGTACCACAGATACGCAGTATTTT. Its protein product is CASNAGGTTDTQYF.

The chain carries TRBV7-8 and TRBJ1-2; tentative D call: TRBD1 (6 bases). The germline V gene encodes CDR1 SGHVS and CDR2 FQNEAQ. This CDR3 is built from 15 residues. The V end lost 1 base, the J end lost 8 bases, and 17 bases lay between the germline ends. CDR3 residues: CASSLGRNRERGYTF. The CDR3 nucleotides read TGTGCCAGCAGCTTAGGGCGGAACAGGGAGAGAGGCTACACCTTC. The variable domain in full, with the rest retrieved from reference TRBV7-8 and TRBJ1-2, is GAGVSQSPRYKVAKRGQDVALRCDPISGHVSLFWYQQALGQGPEFLTYFQNEAQLDKSGLPSDRFFAERPEGSVSTLKIQRTQQEDSAVYLCASSLGRNRERGYTFGSGTRLTVV.

This chain joins TRBV5-1 and TRBJ1-2, with 11 bases aligning to TRBD1. Germline lookup yields CDR1 SGHRS and CDR2 YFSETQ. This CDR3 is 14 amino acids long. V lost 3 bases to trimming and J lost 7 bases; unmatched junction nucleotides: 5. CDR3 nucleotides: TGCGCCAGCAGCTCCGCCGGGACAGGGGGTGGCTACACCTTC. Translation: CASSSAGTGGGYTF.

CDR3 in DNA: TGCGCCAGCAGCCAAGATAGCTGGACTAGCGGGGTAATCTACGAGCAGTACTTC. Its translation is CASSQDSWTSGVIYEQYF. The rearrangement joins TRBV4-1 to TRBJ2-7; 12 bases fit TRBD2. Looked up from germline, CDR1 is MGHRA and CDR2 is YSYEKL. The CDR3 consists of 18 residues. J was trimmed by 3 bases and V by 0 bases; bases with no gene match: 9.

The chain links TRBV30 to TRBJ2-7; the D gene is possibly TRBD2 (5 bases). The length of the CDR3 is 15 residues. Germline V gives CDR1 GTSNPN, CDR2 SVGIG (reference sequence). V shed 5 bases and J shed 1 base, with 18 bases lying between them. CDR3 sequence reads: CAWEQGLLGSYEQYF. In nucleotides, the CDR3 is TGTGCCTGGGAACAAGGACTGCTGGGATCCTACGAGCAGTACTTC.

The genes are TRBV12-1 and TRBJ2-5; the table's D call TRBD2 went unverified against the DNA. TRBV12-1 is marked as a pseudogene. This CDR3 has 17 amino acids. CDR3 bases: TGTGCCAGCAGTCACGGACTAGCGGGAGGGTACCAAGAGACCCAGTACTTC. Amino acids: CASSHGLAGGYQETQYF.

This clone was detected only a few times. The chain joins TRBV6-1 to TRBJ2-2; no firm D call. Trimming took off 2 bases at V and 4 bases at J, with 11 bases between the two ends. The V gene's germline CDR1 is MNHNS and CDR2 SASEGT. This CDR3 contains 15 residues. The CDR3 spells CASSERVFSTGELFF. The CDR3 DNA reads TGTGCCAGCAGTGAACGAGTGTTTAGCACCGGGGAGCTGTTTTTT.

This chain links TRBV28 with TRBJ2-5, with TRBD2 identical over 7 bases. The CDR3 runs 16 residues. Germline V gene sequence: CDR1 MDHEN, CDR2 SYDVKM. The ends lost 2 bases at V and 4 bases at J; junction bases unmatched: 10. The CDR3 DNA reads TGTGCCAGCAGTTTAGTGTTGGGAGGGCTGGGAGAGACCCAGTACTTC. Encoded protein: CASSLVLGGLGETQYF.

The chain has TRBV29-1 and TRBJ2-7, with D possibly TRBD1 on 5 matching bases. Trimming removed 7 bases at V and 6 bases at J, with 16 bases between. CDR1 SQVTM and CDR2 ANQGSEA come from the germline V gene. This CDR3 is built from 12 residues. The CDR3 loop reads CSAEKGMSEQYF. The CDR3 coding sequence is TGCAGCGCAGAAAAGGGGATGAGCGAGCAGTACTTC.

The chain links TRBV6-1 to TRBJ2-7; maybe TRBD1 (5 bases). Germline lookup yields CDR1 MNHNS and CDR2 SASEGT. V lost 2 bases to trimming and J lost 3 bases, with 11 bases between them. The length of the CDR3 is 14 residues. CDR3 protein: CASSESTGRYEQYF. CDR3 nucleotide sequence: TGTGCCAGCAGTGAATCCACAGGCCGCTACGAGCAGTACTTC.

The J gene is TRBJ2-6, the V gene TRBV5-6; D gene uncertain. Germline V gene data show CDR1 as SGHDT and CDR2 as YYEEEE. The V gene lost 2 bases and the J gene lost 1 base, with 4 bases spanning the gap. The CDR3 is made up of 14 amino acids. The CDR3 sequence: CASSFGSGANVLTF. CDR3 in DNA: TGTGCCAGCAGCTTCGGGTCTGGGGCCAACGTCCTGACTTTC.

The chain carries TRBV5-4 and TRBJ1-1, with D maybe TRBD1 (5 bases). This CDR3 is built from 16 residues. The germline gives CDR1 SGHNT, CDR2 YYREEE (reference sequence). Trimming removed 1 base at V and 9 bases at J, with 22 bases between. CDR3 loop: CASSLWGGLQKPKAFF. CDR3 DNA: TGTGCCAGCAGCTTGTGGGGCGGCCTTCAAAAGCCTAAAGCTTTCTTT.